This T cell receptor (beta chain) stems from a study of graft-versus-host responses after intestinal transplantation. This clone was seen a few times. Its antigen is still unknown. Clones were sequenced by immunoSEQ multiplex PCR, and TCRdb holds only the in-frame ones, with some missing. The sample carries about 86,000 clones, around 83% recorded once. The study's findings and limits: Detected in recipient marrow were GvH clones, some of which were first observed in ileum or blood. Early after transplant, HvG clones declined as circulating GvH clones peaked.

This sequence was found in a human donor who received an intestinal transplant. This sample comprised unstimulated CD8+ T cells sorted from spleen or lymph node cells, obtained before intestinal transplant.

The CDR3 coding sequence is TGTGCCAGCAGCTTAGAAGGGGGCAATGAGCAGTTCTTC. Its protein is CASSLEGGNEQFF. The chain joins TRBV5-6 to TRBJ2-1; D is perhaps TRBD1 (6 bases). Trimming took 2 bases from V and 6 from J, leaving 9 bases between them. This CDR3 has 13 amino acids. Germline V gives CDR1 SGHDT, CDR2 YYEEEE.